This T cell receptor (beta chain) was observed in a study of T cell responses to AZD1222 COVID-19 vaccine. General observations from the study: The donors showed a predominance of white British ancestry and of females, with possible underestimation of clonal diversity. At 160-218 and 743-854, vaccine-associated CD4 TCRs were dominant, and they spanned spike.

In the case of this clone: No antigen is known for it.

The assay was immunoSEQ multiplex PCR, and TCRdb's table has in-frame clones only and misses some. Of 140,000 or so clones detected, roughly nine tenths appear once; the ten largest clones hold about 1.9%. The trim removed 10 bases at V and 5 bases at J, leaving 9 bases unmatched. This CDR3 is built from 13 residues. Germline V lookup: CDR1 KGHDR, CDR2 SFDVKD. The V gene is TRBV24-1, the J gene TRBJ2-7, with 8 bases lining up with TRBD1. This TCR was recovered from an adult in good health. The sample here was peripheral blood, taken on day 0 of AZD1222 vaccination. The CDR3 DNA is TGTGCCACGTCGACAGGGGAATTGGACGAGCAGTACTTC. Translated, it gives CATSTGELDEQYF.